This T cell receptor (beta chain) was recorded in a study of blood T cell repertoires in COVID-19. Study as a whole: Sources were T cells, B-cell-depleted T cells, or PBMCs; the material itself was cDNA or gDNA.

Clinical history as reported by participants underpinned cohort assignment. The V and J ends lost 4 bases and 4 bases, in that order; junction bases with no gene match: 5. Germline loops: CDR1 LNHDA, CDR2 SQIVND (reference sequence). The CDR3 contains 15 residues. Per the original methods: Reference gene primer amplification gave estimated nucleated cell counts. Sequencing was performed with immunoSEQ multiplex PCR; in TCRdb, only in-frame clones are kept and a portion is missing. The V and J calls and the clone size are those of that table, but D and trimming were determined from the DNA. Of over 300,000 clones in the sample, roughly 90% were seen once.

Sequencing was done on a sample of PBMCs or T cells enriched from blood (not recorded which). V gene TRBV19 combines with J gene TRBJ1-5; 9 positions agree with TRBD1. The TCR sequence derives from a young woman with acute COVID-19. The CDR3 sequence: CASSSGTGPNQPQHF. The CDR3 nucleotides are TGTGCCAGTAGTAGTGGGACAGGGCCGAATCAGCCCCAGCATTTT. Based on the CDR3 plus reference TRBV19 and TRBJ1-5, the full variable domain is DGGITQSPKYLFRKEGQNVTLSCEQNLNHDAMYWYRQDPGQGLRLIYYSQIVNDFQKGDIAEGYSVSREKKESFPLTVTSAQKNPTAFYLCASSSGTGPNQPQHFGDGTRLSIL.